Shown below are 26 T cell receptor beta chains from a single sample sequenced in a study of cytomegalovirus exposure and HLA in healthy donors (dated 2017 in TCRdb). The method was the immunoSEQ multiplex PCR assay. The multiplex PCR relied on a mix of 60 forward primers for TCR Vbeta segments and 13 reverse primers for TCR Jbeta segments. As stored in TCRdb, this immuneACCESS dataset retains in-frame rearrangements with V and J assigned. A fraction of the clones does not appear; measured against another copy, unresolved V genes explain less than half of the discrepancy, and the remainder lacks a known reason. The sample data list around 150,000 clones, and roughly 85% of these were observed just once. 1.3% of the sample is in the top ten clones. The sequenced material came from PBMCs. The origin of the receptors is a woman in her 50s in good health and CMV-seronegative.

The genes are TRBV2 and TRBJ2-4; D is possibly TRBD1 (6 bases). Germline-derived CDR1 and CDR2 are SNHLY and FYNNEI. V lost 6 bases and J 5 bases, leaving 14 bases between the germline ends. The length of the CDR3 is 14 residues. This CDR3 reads CASRLEQGENIQYF. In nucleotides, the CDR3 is TGTGCCAGCAGACTTGAACAGGGCGAAAACATTCAGTACTTC.

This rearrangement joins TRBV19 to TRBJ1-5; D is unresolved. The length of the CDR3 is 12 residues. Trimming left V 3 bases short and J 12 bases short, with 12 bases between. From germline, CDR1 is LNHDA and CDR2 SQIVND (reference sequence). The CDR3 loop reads CASSILLELQHF. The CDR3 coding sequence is TGTGCCAGTAGTATTTTGTTGGAGCTCCAGCATTTT.

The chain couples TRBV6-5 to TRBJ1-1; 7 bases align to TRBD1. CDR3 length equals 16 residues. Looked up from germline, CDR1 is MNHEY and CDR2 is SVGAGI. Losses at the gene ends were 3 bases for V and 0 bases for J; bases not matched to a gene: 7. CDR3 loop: CASSYSGTALNTEAFF. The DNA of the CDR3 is TGTGCCAGCAGTTATTCCGGGACAGCGCTGAACACTGAAGCTTTCTTT.

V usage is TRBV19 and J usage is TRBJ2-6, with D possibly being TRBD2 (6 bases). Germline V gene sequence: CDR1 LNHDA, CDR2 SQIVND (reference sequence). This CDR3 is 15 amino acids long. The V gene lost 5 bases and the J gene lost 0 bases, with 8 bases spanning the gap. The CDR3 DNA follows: TGTGCCAGTAGTCGGGGGAGCTCTGGGGCCAACGTCCTGACTTTC. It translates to CASSRGSSGANVLTF.

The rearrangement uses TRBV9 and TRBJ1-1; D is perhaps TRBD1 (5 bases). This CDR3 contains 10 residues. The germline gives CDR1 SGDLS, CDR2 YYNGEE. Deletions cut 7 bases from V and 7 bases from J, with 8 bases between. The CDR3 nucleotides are TGTGCCAGCGGACAACATGAAGCTTTCTTT. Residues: CASGQHEAFF.

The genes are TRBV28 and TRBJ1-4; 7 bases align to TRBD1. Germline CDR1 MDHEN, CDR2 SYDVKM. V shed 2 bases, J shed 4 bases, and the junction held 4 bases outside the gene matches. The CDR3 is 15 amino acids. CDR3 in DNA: TGTGCCAGCAGTTTAATGCAGGGGGTTAATGAAAAACTGTTTTTT. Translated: CASSLMQGVNEKLFF. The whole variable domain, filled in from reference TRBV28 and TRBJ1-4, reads DVKVTQSSRYLVKRTGEKVFLECVQDMDHENMFWYRQDPGLGLRLIYFSYDVKMKEKGDIPEGYSVSREKKERFSLILESASTNQTSMYLCASSLMQGVNEKLFFGSGTQLSVL.

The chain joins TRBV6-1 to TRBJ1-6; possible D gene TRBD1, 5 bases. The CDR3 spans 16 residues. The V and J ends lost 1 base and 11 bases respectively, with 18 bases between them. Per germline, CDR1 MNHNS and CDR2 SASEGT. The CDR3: CASSEVGSGPLTPLHF. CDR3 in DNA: TGTGCCAGCAGTGAAGTGGGATCAGGGCCCTTGACACCCCTCCACTTT.

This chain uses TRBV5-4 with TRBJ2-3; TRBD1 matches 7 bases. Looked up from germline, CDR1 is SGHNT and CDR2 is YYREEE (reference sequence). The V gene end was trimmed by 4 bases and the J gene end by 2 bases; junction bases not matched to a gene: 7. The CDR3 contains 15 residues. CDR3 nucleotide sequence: TGTGCCAGCAGCCCCACGACAGGGCCCACAGATACGCAGTATTTT. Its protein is CASSPTTGPTDTQYF.

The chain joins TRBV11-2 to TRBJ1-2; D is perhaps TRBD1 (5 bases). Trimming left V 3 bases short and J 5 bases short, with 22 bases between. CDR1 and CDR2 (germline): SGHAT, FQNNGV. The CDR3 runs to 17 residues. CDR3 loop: CASSLGSQEGNQYGYTF. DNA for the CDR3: TGTGCCAGCAGCTTGGGATCGCAGGAGGGGAATCAGTATGGCTACACCTTC.

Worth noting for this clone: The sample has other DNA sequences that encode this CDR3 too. DNA of the CDR3: TGTGCCAGCTCACCAGCCGGGGCTGAAGCTTTCTTT. It codes for CASSPAGAEAFF. The chain has TRBV18 and TRBJ1-1; D is undetermined. Per germline, CDR1 KGHSH and CDR2 LQKENI. This CDR3 spans 12 amino acids. The V end lost 2 bases, the J end lost 6 bases, and 7 bases lay between the germline ends.

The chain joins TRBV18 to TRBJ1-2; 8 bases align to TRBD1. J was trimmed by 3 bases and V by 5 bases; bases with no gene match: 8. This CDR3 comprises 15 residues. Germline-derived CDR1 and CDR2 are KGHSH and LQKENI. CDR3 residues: CASSADREGYYGYTF. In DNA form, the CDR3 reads TGTGCCAGCTCAGCGGACAGGGAGGGCTACTATGGCTACACCTTC.

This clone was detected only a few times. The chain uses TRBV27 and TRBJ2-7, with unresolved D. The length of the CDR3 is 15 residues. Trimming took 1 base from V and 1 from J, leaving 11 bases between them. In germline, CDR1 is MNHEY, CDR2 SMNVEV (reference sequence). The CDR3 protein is CASSLFPSFSYEQYF. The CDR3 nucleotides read TGTGCCAGCAGTTTATTCCCCTCGTTTTCCTACGAGCAGTACTTC.

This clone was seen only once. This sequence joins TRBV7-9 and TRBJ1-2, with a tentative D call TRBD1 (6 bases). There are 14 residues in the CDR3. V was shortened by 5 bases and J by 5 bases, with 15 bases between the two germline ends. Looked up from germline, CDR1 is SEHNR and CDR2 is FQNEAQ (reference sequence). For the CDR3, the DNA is TGTGCCAGCAGCCCCACCGGGACAAATTATGGCTACACCTTC. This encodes CASSPTGTNYGYTF.

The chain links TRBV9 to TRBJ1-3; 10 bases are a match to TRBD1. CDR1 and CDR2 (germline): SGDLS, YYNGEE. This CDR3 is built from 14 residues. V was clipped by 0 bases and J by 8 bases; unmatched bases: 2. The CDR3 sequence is CASSVGQGAYTIYF. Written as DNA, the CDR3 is TGTGCCAGCAGCGTAGGACAGGGGGCATACACCATATATTTT. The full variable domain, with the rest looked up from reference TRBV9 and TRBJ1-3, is DSGVTQTPKHLITATGQRVTLRCSPRSGDLSVYWYQQSLDQGLQFLIQYYNGEERAKGNILERFSAQQFPDLHSELNLSSLELGDSALYFCASSVGQGAYTIYFGEGSWLTVV.

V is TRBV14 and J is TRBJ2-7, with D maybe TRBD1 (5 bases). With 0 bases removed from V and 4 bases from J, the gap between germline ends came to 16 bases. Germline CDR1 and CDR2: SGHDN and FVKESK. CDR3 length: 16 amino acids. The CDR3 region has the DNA TGTGCCAGCAGCCAAGACAGGGTAATCACGATGTACGAGCAGTACTTC. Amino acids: CASSQDRVITMYEQYF.

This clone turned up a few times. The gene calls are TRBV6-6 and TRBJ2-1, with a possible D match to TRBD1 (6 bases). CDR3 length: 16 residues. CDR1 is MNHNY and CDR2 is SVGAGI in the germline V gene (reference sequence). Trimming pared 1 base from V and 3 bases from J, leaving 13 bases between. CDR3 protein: CASSYYDRRIYNEQFF. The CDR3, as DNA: TGTGCCAGCAGTTACTATGACAGGAGAATCTACAATGAGCAGTTCTTC.

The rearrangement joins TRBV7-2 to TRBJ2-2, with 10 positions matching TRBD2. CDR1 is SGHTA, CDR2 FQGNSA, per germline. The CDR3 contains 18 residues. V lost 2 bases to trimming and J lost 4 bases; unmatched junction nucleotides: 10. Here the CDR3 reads CASSLLMVERGGTGELFF. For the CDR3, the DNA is TGTGCCAGCAGCTTATTAATGGTTGAGCGGGGGGGCACCGGGGAGCTGTTTTTT.

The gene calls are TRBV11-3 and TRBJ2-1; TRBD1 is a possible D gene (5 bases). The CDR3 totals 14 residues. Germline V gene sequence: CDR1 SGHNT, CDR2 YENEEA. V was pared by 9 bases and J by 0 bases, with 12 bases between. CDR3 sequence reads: CASRQSSSYNEQFF. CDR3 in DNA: TGTGCCAGTCGACAGTCCAGCTCCTACAATGAGCAGTTCTTC.

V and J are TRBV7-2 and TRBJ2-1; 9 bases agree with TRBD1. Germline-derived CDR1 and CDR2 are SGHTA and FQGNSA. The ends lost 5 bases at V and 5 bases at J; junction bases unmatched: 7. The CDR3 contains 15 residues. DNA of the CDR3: TGTGCCAGCAGCCCACAGGGGGCGGTCGACAATGAGCAGTTCTTC. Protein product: CASSPQGAVDNEQFF.

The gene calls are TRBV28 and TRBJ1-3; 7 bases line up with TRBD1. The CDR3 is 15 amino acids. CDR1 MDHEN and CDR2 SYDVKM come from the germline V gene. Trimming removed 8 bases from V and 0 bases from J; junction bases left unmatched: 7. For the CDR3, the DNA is TGTGCCAGCCTTTCCGGGACAGTCTCTGGAAACACCATATATTTT. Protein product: CASLSGTVSGNTIYF.

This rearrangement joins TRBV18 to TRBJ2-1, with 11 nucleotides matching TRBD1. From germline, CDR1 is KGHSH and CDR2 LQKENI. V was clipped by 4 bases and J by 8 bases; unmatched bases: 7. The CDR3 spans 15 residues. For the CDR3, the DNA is TGTGCCAGCTCACGGACAGGGGGCGCAGTCCATGAGCAGTTCTTC. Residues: CASSRTGGAVHEQFF.

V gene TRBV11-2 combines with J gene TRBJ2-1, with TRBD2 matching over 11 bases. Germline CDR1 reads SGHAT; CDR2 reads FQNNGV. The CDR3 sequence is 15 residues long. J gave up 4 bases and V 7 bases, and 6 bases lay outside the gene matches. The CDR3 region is CASNPLAGVYNEQFF. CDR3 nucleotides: TGTGCCAGCAACCCACTAGCGGGGGTTTACAATGAGCAGTTCTTC.

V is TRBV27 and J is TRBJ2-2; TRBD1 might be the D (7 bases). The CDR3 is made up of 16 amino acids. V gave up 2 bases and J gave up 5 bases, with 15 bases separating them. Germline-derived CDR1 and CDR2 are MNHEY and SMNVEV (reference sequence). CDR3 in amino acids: CASSLGGRGVTGELFF. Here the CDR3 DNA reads TGTGCCAGCAGTTTAGGGGGCAGGGGGGTGACCGGGGAGCTGTTTTTT.

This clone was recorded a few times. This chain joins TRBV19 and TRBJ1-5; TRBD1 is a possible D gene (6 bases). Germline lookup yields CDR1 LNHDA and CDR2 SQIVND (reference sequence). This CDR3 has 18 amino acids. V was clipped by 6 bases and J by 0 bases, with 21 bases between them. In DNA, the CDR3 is TGTGCCAGTAGAGATAAGGTAAGGACAGCGGATAGCAATCAGCCCCAGCATTTT. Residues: CASRDKVRTADSNQPQHF. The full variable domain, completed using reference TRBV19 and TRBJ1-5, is DGGITQSPKYLFRKEGQNVTLSCEQNLNHDAMYWYRQDPGQGLRLIYYSQIVNDFQKGDIAEGYSVSREKKESFPLTVTSAQKNPTAFYLCASRDKVRTADSNQPQHFGDGTRLSIL.

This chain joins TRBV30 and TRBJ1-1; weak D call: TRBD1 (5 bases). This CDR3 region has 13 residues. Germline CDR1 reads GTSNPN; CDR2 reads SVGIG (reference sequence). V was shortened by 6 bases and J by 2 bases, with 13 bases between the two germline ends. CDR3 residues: CACPVGRNTEAFF. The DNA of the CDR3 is TGTGCCTGTCCGGTGGGGCGCAACACTGAAGCTTTCTTT.

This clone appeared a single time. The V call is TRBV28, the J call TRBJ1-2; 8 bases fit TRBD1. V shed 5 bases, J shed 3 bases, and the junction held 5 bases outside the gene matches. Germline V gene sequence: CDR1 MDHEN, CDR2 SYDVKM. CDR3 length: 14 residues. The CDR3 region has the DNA TGTGCCAGCAGTAGGACAGGGTGGGACTATGGCTACACCTTC. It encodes CASSRTGWDYGYTF.